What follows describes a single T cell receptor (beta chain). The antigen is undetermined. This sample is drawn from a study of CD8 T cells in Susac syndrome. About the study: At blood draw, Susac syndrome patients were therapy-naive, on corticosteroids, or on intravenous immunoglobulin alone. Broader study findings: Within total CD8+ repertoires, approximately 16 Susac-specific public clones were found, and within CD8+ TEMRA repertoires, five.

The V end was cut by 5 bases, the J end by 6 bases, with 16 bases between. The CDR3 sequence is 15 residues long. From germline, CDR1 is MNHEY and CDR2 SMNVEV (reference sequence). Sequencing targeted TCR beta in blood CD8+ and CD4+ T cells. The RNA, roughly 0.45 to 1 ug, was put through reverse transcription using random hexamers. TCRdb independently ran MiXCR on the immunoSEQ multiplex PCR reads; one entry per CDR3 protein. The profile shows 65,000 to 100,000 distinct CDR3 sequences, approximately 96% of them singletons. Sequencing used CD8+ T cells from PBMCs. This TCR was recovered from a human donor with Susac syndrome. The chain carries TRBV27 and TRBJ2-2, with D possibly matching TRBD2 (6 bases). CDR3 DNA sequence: TGTGCCAGCAGTATAGACCCCGGGGGAGCCGGGGAGCTGTTTTTT. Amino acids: CASSIDPGGAGELFF.